The present T cell receptor (beta chain) was sequenced within a study of response to subunit inactivated influenza vaccine. TCRdb re-derived calls from the RT-PCR reads in MiXCR, one entry per CDR3 protein. Here the sample spans roughly 190,000 distinct CDR3 sequences, about 12% being singletons. About this clonotype itself: As yet, its antigen is unknown.

The CDR3 runs to 15 residues. After removal of 3 bases from V and 4 bases from J, the junction contained 4 bases not matched to a gene. Germline V gene lookup returns CDR1 SEHNR and CDR2 FQNEAQ (reference sequence). Study-wide findings and caveats: T cells newly recruited by each seasonal influenza vaccination are few, the authors suggested.

These sequences were also reported in another study, on T cells expressing NK-cell markers. That paper adds: Generation of TCR beta cDNA was performed by 5'RACE template switching incorporating UMIs. Researchers got TCR beta repertoires out of sorted CD3+CD56+NKG2C+, CD3+CD56+NKG2C- and CD3+CD56-NKG2C+ T cells.

The material sequenced was CD8+ T cells sorted from PBMCs, taken about 13 days after vaccination. The TCR sequence derives from a man aged 45-65 years who received an inactivated influenza vaccine. The chain combines TRBV7-9 with TRBJ2-1; 9 nucleotides agree with TRBD2. DNA of the CDR3: TGTGCCAGCAGCTTTGTAAGCGGGGGGTACAATGAGCAGTTCTTC. Protein sequence: CASSFVSGGYNEQFF. Full variable domain (outside the CDR3, taken from reference TRBV7-9 and TRBJ2-1): DTGVSQNPRHKITKRGQNVTFRCDPISEHNRLYWYRQTLGQGPEFLTYFQNEAQLEKSRLLSDRFSAERPKGSFSTLEIQRTEQGDSAMYLCASSFVSGGYNEQFFGPGTRLTVL.